Each of the 19 T cell receptor beta chains below was sequenced from the same sample in a study of T-cell memory formation after mild COVID-19 (dated by TCRdb to the early 2020s). Library preparation employed 5' RACE. For sequencing, an Illumina NovaSeq 6000 was employed. The public reads were quality trimmed at Q25 with fastp and then assembled into clones with MiXCR by TCRdb, keeping productive beta chains. For every CDR3 protein sequence, its rows merge into one entry that carries the most common genes and DNA. The sample has around 180,000 distinct CDR3 sequences on record, roughly 20% of them singletons. Of the sample, roughly 3.9% falls within the top ten clones. Input material: PBMCs or a T cell subset sorted from them (not recorded which). These TCRs come from a man aged 18 to 30 who had mild COVID-19 (a few samples of this study predate the infection). The sample titles of this study are shuffled in the database, so cell type and time point are left out; the donor was told from shared clones.

The gene calls are TRBV12-3 or TRBV12-4 and TRBJ2-4; TRBD1 matches at 9 bases. J gave up 9 bases and V 6 bases, and 9 bases lay outside the gene matches. This CDR3 region has 14 residues. The CDR3 DNA reads TGTGCCAGCAGAGATGGGACAGGGTTGGCCATTCAGTACTTC. Translated: CASRDGTGLAIQYF.

The chain employs TRBV28 and TRBJ2-1; D unresolved. CDR3 length: 13 residues. Trimming took off 3 bases at V and 6 bases at J, with 9 bases between the two ends. CDR1 MDHEN and CDR2 SYDVKM come from the germline V gene. The CDR3 DNA is TGTGCCAGCAGTTTTCCTCTGATCAATGAGCAGTTCTTC. Its translation: CASSFPLINEQFF.

The rearrangement joins TRBV6-2 or TRBV6-3 to TRBJ1-5, with unresolved D. V dropped 8 bases and J dropped 7 bases, with 12 bases sitting between them. The CDR3 contains 12 residues. Germline V gene lookup returns CDR1 MNHEY and CDR2 SVGEGT. CDR3 amino acids: CASGRTLQPQHF. CDR3 nucleotides: TGTGCCAGCGGACGCACCCTCCAGCCCCAGCATTTT.

The CDR3, as DNA: TGCGCCAGCAGCTTGGCGTCAGCATCCACCGGGGAGCTGTTTTTT. Translated: CASSLASASTGELFF. V gene TRBV5-1 combines with J gene TRBJ2-2; D is uncertain. This CDR3 spans 15 amino acids. With 0 bases removed from V and 4 bases from J, the gap between germline ends came to 10 bases. The germline gives CDR1 SGHRS, CDR2 YFSETQ.

Only a few counts were recorded for this clonotype. V is TRBV5-1 and J is TRBJ2-5; 7 bases are shared with TRBD1. CDR1 and CDR2 (germline): SGHRS, YFSETQ. V shed 3 bases, J shed 5 bases, and the junction held 4 bases outside the gene matches. CDR3 length equals 13 residues. In DNA form, the CDR3 reads TGCGCCAGCAGCTCGACAGGGAAGGAGACCCAGTACTTC. Encoded protein: CASSSTGKETQYF.

The chain couples TRBV4-1 to TRBJ2-7; no clear D gene. Trimming pared 2 bases from V and 6 bases from J, leaving 8 bases between. Per germline, CDR1 MGHRA and CDR2 YSYEKL. The CDR3 length is 12 residues. This chain's CDR3 is CASSQLLGEQYF. The CDR3 DNA reads as TGCGCCAGCAGCCAACTACTTGGCGAGCAGTACTTC.

This CDR3 reads CASSYLGTSYNEQFF. CDR3 DNA sequence: TGTGCCAGCAGTTACTTGGGGACGTCGTACAATGAGCAGTTCTTC. The rearrangement links TRBV6-2 or TRBV6-3 to TRBJ2-1; the D gene could be TRBD1 or TRBD2 (5 bases each). V shed 1 base and J shed 4 bases, with 11 bases lying between them. The CDR3 spans 15 residues. Looked up from germline, CDR1 is MNHEY and CDR2 is SVGEGT.

The chain uses TRBV4-2 and TRBJ1-4, with 8 bases identical to TRBD1. V was pared by 0 bases and J by 8 bases, with 11 bases of the junction left unmatched. The CDR3 length is 17 residues. Germline V gives CDR1 LGHNA, CDR2 YNFKEQ. CDR3 nucleotides: TGTGCCAGCAGCCAAGAAGGGGGGGCAGGGGGCCGGGAAAAACTGTTTTTT. Its protein is CASSQEGGAGGREKLFF.

This chain connects TRBV14 to TRBJ2-3, with D unresolved. Germline assignment: CDR1 SGHDN and CDR2 FVKESK. This CDR3 spans 14 amino acids. Trimming pared 1 base from V and 3 bases from J, leaving 8 bases between. CDR3 coding DNA: TGTGCCAGCAGCCAAGTTTGGAGAACAGATACGCAGTATTTT. Its protein product is CASSQVWRTDTQYF.

This clonotype has more than one count but fewer than ten. This chain uses TRBV20-1 with TRBJ2-1, with TRBD1 as a possible D gene (6 bases). The CDR3 totals 15 residues. Looked up from germline, CDR1 is DFQATT and CDR2 is SNEGSKA (reference sequence). Trimming stripped 3 bases from V and 2 bases from J, with 14 bases between. The CDR3 sequence is CSARVLAGAYNEQFF. CDR3 nucleotides: TGCAGTGCTAGGGTCTTGGCAGGGGCCTACAATGAGCAGTTCTTC.

This clonotype showed up many times. The J gene is TRBJ1-1, the V gene TRBV2, with TRBD1 as a possible D gene (5 bases). The V gene lost 11 bases and the J gene lost 3 bases, with 19 bases spanning the gap. CDR1 is SNHLY, CDR2 FYNNEI, per germline. The CDR3 contains 14 residues. Written as DNA, the CDR3 is TGTGCCTGCCAATCAATCGGGGCCGACACTGAAGCTTTCTTT. Translation gives CACQSIGADTEAFF. Complete variable domain (other parts from reference TRBV2 and TRBJ1-1): EPEVTQTPSHQVTQMGQEVILRCVPISNHLYFYWYRQILGQKVEFLVSFYNNEISEKSEIFDDQFSVERPDGSNFTLKIRSTKLEDSAMYFCACQSIGADTEAFFGQGTRLTVV.

The chain has TRBV29-1 and TRBJ2-1; 11 bases are shared with TRBD2. CDR1 is SQVTM and CDR2 is ANQGSEA in the germline V gene. V lost 4 bases to trimming and J lost 9 bases; unmatched junction nucleotides: 11. There are 15 residues in the CDR3. The CDR3 is CSVAPLAGGLGEQFF. DNA for the CDR3: TGCAGCGTTGCCCCATTAGCGGGGGGGCTCGGTGAGCAGTTCTTC.

This clonotype has only a few counts. The chain uses TRBV6-1 and TRBJ1-4; D is perhaps TRBD1 (5 bases). V lost 3 bases and J lost 8, with 16 bases in between. The CDR3 loop spans 15 amino acids. Looked up from germline, CDR1 is MNHNS and CDR2 is SASEGT. CDR3 loop: CASSDSRGVKEKLFF. The CDR3 coding sequence is TGTGCCAGCAGTGATTCGAGGGGAGTAAAGGAAAAACTGTTTTTT.

This clonotype was seen only a few times. The chain's CDR3 is CSARVDSTEAFF. The CDR3 DNA is TGCAGTGCTAGAGTAGATAGCACTGAAGCTTTCTTT. The chain has TRBV20-1 and TRBJ1-1; D not resolved. This CDR3 has 12 residues. The germline V and J ends were trimmed by 1 base and 4 bases, with 7 bases remaining between them. Per the germline V gene, CDR1 is DFQATT and CDR2 is SNEGSKA (reference sequence).

This rearrangement joins TRBV5-1 to TRBJ2-5, with 9 bases aligning to TRBD1. The CDR3 length is 16 residues. With V trimmed by 2 bases and J by 13 bases, 18 bases remained unmatched. CDR1 is SGHRS, CDR2 YFSETQ, per germline. The DNA for the CDR3 is TGCGCCAGCAGCTTCAGCACAGGGGGCGAGATCGTCCCCCTGTACTTC. Translated: CASSFSTGGEIVPLYF.

This chain uses TRBV9 with TRBJ2-2; 16 bases match TRBD2. The CDR3 totals 20 residues. Germline CDR1 reads SGDLS; CDR2 reads YYNGEE. V was pared by 5 bases and J by 3 bases, with 13 bases of the junction left unmatched. CDR3 nucleotide sequence: TGTGCCAGCAGTCCCGGGACTAGCGGGGGGGGCTACGCAGACACCGGGGAGCTGTTTTTT. It encodes CASSPGTSGGGYADTGELFF. Complete variable domain (other parts from reference TRBV9 and TRBJ2-2): DSGVTQTPKHLITATGQRVTLRCSPRSGDLSVYWYQQSLDQGLQFLIQYYNGEERAKGNILERFSAQQFPDLHSELNLSSLELGDSALYFCASSPGTSGGGYADTGELFFGEGSRLTVL.

Many counts were recorded for this clonotype. J is TRBJ2-5 and V is TRBV7-2; no reliable D call. Germline CDR1 and CDR2: SGHTA and FQGNSA. V gave up 1 base and J gave up 4 bases, with 4 bases separating them. The CDR3 has 12 amino acids. DNA for the CDR3: TGTGCCAGCAGCTTAGTGGGAGAGACCCAGTACTTC. This encodes CASSLVGETQYF. Drawing the rest from reference TRBV7-2 and TRBJ2-5, the complete variable domain is GAGVSQSPSNKVTEKGKDVELRCDPISGHTALYWYRQSLGQGLEFLIYFQGNSAPDKSGLPSDRFSAERTGGSVSTLTIQRTQQEDSAVYLCASSLVGETQYFGPGTRLLVL.

This chain connects TRBV7-8 to TRBJ2-5; either TRBD1 or TRBD2 may fit D (5 bases each). This CDR3 spans 16 amino acids. Trimming removed 3 bases from V and 5 bases from J, with 19 bases in between. CDR1 is SGHVS, CDR2 FQNEAQ, per germline. CDR3: CASSFSGLAGMETQYF. The CDR3 DNA reads TGTGCCAGCAGCTTCTCGGGGCTGGCCGGGATGGAGACCCAGTACTTC.

This clonotype was seen a few times. J is TRBJ2-2 and V is TRBV7-2, with 11 bases matching TRBD2. The CDR3 extends over 18 amino acids. After removal of 3 bases from V and 6 bases from J, the junction contained 12 bases not matched to a gene. Germline V gene data show CDR1 as SGHTA and CDR2 as FQGNSA. CDR3 amino acids: CASSFSTSGAFGSGELFF. As DNA, the CDR3 is TGTGCCAGCAGCTTCTCGACTAGCGGGGCTTTTGGGTCCGGGGAGCTGTTTTTT.